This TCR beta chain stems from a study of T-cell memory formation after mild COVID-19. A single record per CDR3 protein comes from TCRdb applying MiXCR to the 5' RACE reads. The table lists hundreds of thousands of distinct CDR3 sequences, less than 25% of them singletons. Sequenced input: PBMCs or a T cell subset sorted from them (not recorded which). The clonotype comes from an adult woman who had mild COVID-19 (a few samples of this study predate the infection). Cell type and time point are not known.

The DNA of the CDR3 is TGTGCCAGCAGCCCGGGGGGGTCACCCCTCCACTTT. Encoded protein: CASSPGGSPLHF. The V call is TRBV7-8, the J call TRBJ1-6; D may be TRBD1 (5 bases). The germline V gene has CDR1 SGHVS and CDR2 FQNEAQ. This CDR3 has 12 residues. The germline V and J ends were trimmed by 5 bases and 10 bases, with 9 bases remaining between them.